This T cell receptor (beta chain) is drawn from a study of blood T cell repertoires in COVID-19. Background on the study: There were acute and convalescent COVID-19 samples, and they came from the United States, Italy and Spain. T cells, B-cell-depleted T cells, or PBMCs supplied cDNA or gDNA.

Per the study methods: Nucleated cell number was recorded as an estimate derived from reference gene primer amplification. Measured with immunoSEQ multiplex PCR; TCRdb has only the in-frame clones, and not every one. V and J calls plus clone size are reproduced from that table; the DNA served to infer D and trimming. Here the sample spans 130,000 to 150,000 clones, roughly 86% being singletons. The CDR3 is 18 amino acids. J gave up 1 base and V 0 bases, and 9 bases lay outside the gene matches. In germline, CDR1 is SGHRS, CDR2 YFSETQ. Sequenced: peripheral blood. The clonotype comes from a human donor in a cohort sampled during active COVID-19. The chain joins TRBV5-1 to TRBJ1-1; 10 bases agree with TRBD1. The CDR3 sequence is CASSLVPGTGARNTEAFF. CDR3 DNA sequence: TGCGCCAGCAGCTTGGTTCCCGGGACAGGGGCAAGGAACACTGAAGCTTTCTTT.